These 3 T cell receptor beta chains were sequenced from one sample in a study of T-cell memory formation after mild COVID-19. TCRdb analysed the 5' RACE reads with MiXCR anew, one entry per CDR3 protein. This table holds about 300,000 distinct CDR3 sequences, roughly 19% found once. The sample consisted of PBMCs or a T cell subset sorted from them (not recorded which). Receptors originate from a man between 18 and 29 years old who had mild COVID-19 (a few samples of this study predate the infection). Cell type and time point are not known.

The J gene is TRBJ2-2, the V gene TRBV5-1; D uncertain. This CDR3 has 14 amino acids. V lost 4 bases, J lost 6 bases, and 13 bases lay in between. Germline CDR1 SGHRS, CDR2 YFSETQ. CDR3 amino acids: CASSAPDVSGELFF. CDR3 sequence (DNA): TGCGCCAGCAGCGCGCCCGATGTGTCCGGGGAGCTGTTTTTT.

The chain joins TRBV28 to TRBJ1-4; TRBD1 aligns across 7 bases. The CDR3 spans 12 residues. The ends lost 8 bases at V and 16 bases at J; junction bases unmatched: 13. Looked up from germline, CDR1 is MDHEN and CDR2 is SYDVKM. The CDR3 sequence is CASGRRREGAFF. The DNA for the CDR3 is TGTGCCAGCGGCCGAAGGAGGGAGGGGGCGTTTTTT.

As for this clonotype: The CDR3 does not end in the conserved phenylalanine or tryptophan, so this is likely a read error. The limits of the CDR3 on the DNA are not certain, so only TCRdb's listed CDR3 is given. CDR3 sequence: CSARDGTRDICLL. The gene calls are TRBV20-1 and TRBJ2-7; no DNA check was done on the table's D call, TRBD1. The CDR3 is made up of 13 amino acids, end residues included. Per the germline V gene, CDR1 is DFQATT and CDR2 is SNEGSKA (reference sequence).